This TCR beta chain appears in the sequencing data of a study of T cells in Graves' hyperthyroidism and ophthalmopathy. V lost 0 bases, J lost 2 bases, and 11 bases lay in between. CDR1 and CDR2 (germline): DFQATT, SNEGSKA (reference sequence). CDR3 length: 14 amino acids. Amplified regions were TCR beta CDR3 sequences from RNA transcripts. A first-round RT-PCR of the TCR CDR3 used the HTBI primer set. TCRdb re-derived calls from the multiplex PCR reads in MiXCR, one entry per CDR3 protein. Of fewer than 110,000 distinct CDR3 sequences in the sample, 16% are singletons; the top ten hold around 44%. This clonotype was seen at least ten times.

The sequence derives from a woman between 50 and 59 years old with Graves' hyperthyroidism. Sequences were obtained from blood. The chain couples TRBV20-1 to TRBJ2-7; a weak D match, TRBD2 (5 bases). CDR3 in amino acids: CSARDRMGAYEQYF. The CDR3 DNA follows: TGCAGTGCTAGAGATAGGATGGGAGCCTACGAGCAGTACTTC.